These T cell receptor beta chains were read from a single sample in a study of blood T cell repertoires in COVID-19. Libraries were prepared by immunoSEQ multiplex PCR; TCRdb keeps only in-frame clonotypes and omits some of them. The sample lists roughly 500,000 clones, more than 75% seen once, with approximately 1.8% in the top ten. The sample was PBMCs or T cells enriched from blood (not recorded which). These receptors originate from a woman aged 40 to 50 who had recovered from COVID-19. CDR3s include the opening cysteine and the closing phenylalanine or tryptophan.

j_gene: TRBJ2-2; v_gene: TRBV24-1; CDR3aa: CATRDKENTGELFF
j_gene: TRBJ2-1; v_gene: TRBV27; CDR3aa: CASSGGAYNEQFF
j_gene: TRBJ2-1; v_gene: TRBV7-9; CDR3aa: CASSLPNQGLAGWNEQFF
j_gene: TRBJ2-3; v_gene: TRBV19; CDR3aa: CASSRWRTGKSTDTQYF
j_gene: TRBJ2-1; v_gene: TRBV24-1; CDR3aa: CATSDRTSGSFHGEQFF
j_gene: TRBJ2-7; v_gene: TRBV19; CDR3aa: CASSTGQDFYEQYF
j_gene: TRBJ1-2; v_gene: TRBV7-9; CDR3aa: CASSLVLGGGYGYTF
j_gene: TRBJ1-1; v_gene: TRBV10-3; CDR3aa: CAISESQGANTEAFF
j_gene: TRBJ1-3; v_gene: TRBV11-2; CDR3aa: CASSFAGFSGNTIYF
j_gene: TRBJ2-5; v_gene: TRBV11-3; CDR3aa: CASSLDRTGTGTQYF
j_gene: TRBJ2-1; v_gene: TRBV3-1/TRBV3-2; CDR3aa: CATAPGGQDEQFF
j_gene: TRBJ1-1; v_gene: TRBV6-5; CDR3aa: CASSYSLGGVAEAFF
j_gene: TRBJ2-5; v_gene: TRBV10-2; CDR3aa: CASSSRTSGEETQYF
j_gene: TRBJ2-1; v_gene: TRBV10-3; CDR3aa: CAISESTATPPYNEQFF
j_gene: TRBJ2-7; v_gene: TRBV30; CDR3aa: CAWSAAGTGGVYEQYF
j_gene: TRBJ2-2; v_gene: TRBV10-3; CDR3aa: CAISVGDRGPTGELFF
j_gene: TRBJ1-1; v_gene: TRBV5-6; CDR3aa: CASSGNRGRVGRNTEAFF
j_gene: TRBJ2-7; v_gene: TRBV9; CDR3aa: CASSPQTSRTTYEQYF
j_gene: TRBJ2-7; v_gene: TRBV11-2; CDR3aa: CASSPGLNYEQYF
j_gene: TRBJ2-7; v_gene: TRBV4-1; CDR3aa: CASSQGDRRVYEQYF
j_gene: TRBJ2-2; v_gene: TRBV30; CDR3aa: CAWSGCGNTGELFF
j_gene: TRBJ2-5; v_gene: TRBV6-1; CDR3aa: CASSESEGANQETQYF
j_gene: TRBJ1-1; v_gene: TRBV4-1; CDR3aa: CASSQSAGGVVAFF
j_gene: TRBJ2-3; v_gene: TRBV18; CDR3aa: CASSPGTGSNTDTQYF
j_gene: TRBJ1-2; v_gene: TRBV14; CDR3aa: CASSLPGQGPLGGYTF
j_gene: TRBJ2-5; v_gene: TRBV5-4; CDR3aa: CASSPRWWDIMHF
j_gene: TRBJ1-2; v_gene: TRBV19; CDR3aa: CASKTLGTGGSGYTF
j_gene: TRBJ2-2; v_gene: TRBV19; CDR3aa: CASSTSNTGELFF
j_gene: TRBJ2-1; v_gene: TRBV6-2/TRBV6-3; CDR3aa: CASSGGGSMGVEQFF
j_gene: TRBJ1-2; v_gene: TRBV30; CDR3aa: CAWSVRGRYAGYTF
j_gene: TRBJ1-5; v_gene: TRBV25-1; CDR3aa: CASSEYRDRVNQPQHF
j_gene: TRBJ2-7; v_gene: TRBV5-1; CDR3aa: CASSLGRGSYEQYF
j_gene: TRBJ2-2; v_gene: TRBV2; CDR3aa: CASSAGQTANTGELFF
j_gene: TRBJ1-2; v_gene: TRBV3-1/TRBV3-2; CDR3aa: CASSQAGQNYGYTF
j_gene: TRBJ2-7; v_gene: TRBV2; CDR3aa: CAILTSYSYEQYF
j_gene: TRBJ2-3; v_gene: TRBV15; CDR3aa: CATSLPGLAGGIEPGYTDTQYF
j_gene: TRBJ1-5; v_gene: TRBV28; CDR3aa: CASSLLGLAGNNQPQHF
j_gene: TRBJ1-1; v_gene: TRBV19; CDR3aa: CASSIPGRESTEAFF
j_gene: TRBJ1-1; v_gene: TRBV7-2; CDR3aa: CASSPRTGVVDTEAFF
j_gene: TRBJ2-3; v_gene: TRBV9; CDR3aa: CASSVALREGLTDTQYF
j_gene: TRBJ2-7; v_gene: TRBV15; CDR3aa: CATSMGLAGSYEQYF
j_gene: TRBJ1-6; v_gene: TRBV12-3/TRBV12-4; CDR3aa: CASTNDRVSPLHF
j_gene: TRBJ1-3; v_gene: TRBV18; CDR3aa: CASSQRTGTAGNTIYF
j_gene: TRBJ1-4; v_gene: TRBV4-2; CDR3aa: CASSQDPPGRGFNEKLFF
j_gene: TRBJ1-4; v_gene: TRBV12-3/TRBV12-4; CDR3aa: CASSFREEKLFF
j_gene: TRBJ1-3; v_gene: TRBV4-3; CDR3aa: CASSQDITPQGGNTIYF
j_gene: TRBJ2-1; v_gene: TRBV7-2; CDR3aa: CASSPSWGLNGNEQFF
j_gene: TRBJ1-2; v_gene: TRBV5-8; CDR3aa: CASSLRAQPPIYGYTF
j_gene: TRBJ2-7; v_gene: TRBV5-6; CDR3aa: CASSATGGRSYEQYF
j_gene: TRBJ1-1; v_gene: TRBV10-1; CDR3aa: CASSDGGAQDTEAFF
j_gene: TRBJ2-3; v_gene: TRBV6-5; CDR3aa: CASSTPEAGEYF
j_gene: TRBJ2-2; v_gene: TRBV19; CDR3aa: CASTRPGELFF